The rows below give T cell receptor beta chains drawn from one sample of a study of T cells in Graves' hyperthyroidism and ophthalmopathy. In TCRdb, the multiplex PCR reads were re-called with MiXCR into one record per CDR3 protein. The top ten clones hold roughly a fifth of a sample with a few hundred thousand distinct CDR3 sequences, roughly 15% of them seen once. Sequencing input: blood. The receptors come from a woman aged 55-70 years with Graves' ophthalmopathy. The CDR3 runs from the conserved cysteine through the conserved F or W. D genes are given only for firm matches. Size is omitted from some rows. Given values are once, few, many or a class for expanded clones.

d_gene: .
j_gene: TRBJ2-5
abundance: few
len: 14
v_gene: TRBV7-6
CDR3aa: CASSLRTGKETQYF
CDR3nt: TGTGCCAGCAGCCTCCGGACTGGGAAAGAGACCCAGTACTTC

d_gene: .
j_gene: TRBJ1-2
abundance: .
len: 13
v_gene: TRBV20-1
CDR3aa: CSAKGQAMGGYTF
CDR3nt: TGCAGTGCAAAAGGACAAGCCATGGGCGGCTACACCTTC

d_gene: TRBD1
j_gene: TRBJ1-1
abundance: .
len: 15
v_gene: TRBV7-9
CDR3aa: CASRPPGQGDTEAFF
CDR3nt: TGTGCCAGCAGACCGCCGGGACAGGGCGACACTGAAGCTTTCTTT

d_gene: .
j_gene: TRBJ2-7
abundance: few
len: 13
v_gene: TRBV29-1
CDR3aa: CSVELSGSYEQYF
CDR3nt: TGCAGCGTTGAATTGAGCGGATCCTACGAGCAGTACTTC

d_gene: .
j_gene: TRBJ2-5
abundance: many
len: 13
v_gene: TRBV12-3/TRBV12-4
CDR3aa: CASKPTGGETQYF
CDR3nt: TGTGCCAGCAAACCCACCGGGGGAGAGACCCAGTACTTC

d_gene: .
j_gene: TRBJ2-7
abundance: once
len: 13
v_gene: TRBV6-2/TRBV6-3
CDR3aa: CASSSSTYYEQYF
CDR3nt: TGTGCCAGCAGTTCGTCGACATACTACGAGCAGTACTTC

d_gene: .
j_gene: TRBJ1-2
abundance: many
len: 14
v_gene: TRBV18
CDR3aa: CASSPYDQPYGYTF
CDR3nt: TGTGCCAGCTCACCATACGACCAACCCTATGGCTACACCTTC

d_gene: TRBD1
j_gene: TRBJ2-5
abundance: many
len: 17
v_gene: TRBV3-1
CDR3aa: CASSSGTGTPHQETQYF
CDR3nt: TGTGCCAGCAGCTCTGGGACAGGGACACCACACCAAGAGACCCAGTACTTC

d_gene: TRBD2
j_gene: TRBJ2-3
abundance: many
len: 17
v_gene: TRBV7-9
CDR3aa: CASSLEGTSGYTDTQYF
CDR3nt: TGTGCCAGCAGCTTAGAGGGGACTAGCGGCTACACAGATACGCAGTATTTT

d_gene: .
j_gene: TRBJ1-5
abundance: .
len: 15
v_gene: TRBV4-1
CDR3aa: CASSQVQSSNQPQHF
CDR3nt: TGCGCCAGCAGCCAAGTACAGAGTAGCAATCAGCCCCAGCATTTT

d_gene: .
j_gene: TRBJ2-7
abundance: many
len: 16
v_gene: TRBV20-1
CDR3aa: CSASARGGLSSYEQYF
CDR3nt: TGCAGTGCTAGCGCGAGGGGAGGCCTCAGCTCCTACGAGCAGTACTTC

d_gene: .
j_gene: TRBJ1-1
abundance: many
len: 13
v_gene: TRBV11-1
CDR3aa: CASSLVRDTEAFF
CDR3nt: TGTGCCAGCAGCTTAGTTCGGGACACTGAAGCTTTCTTT

d_gene: .
j_gene: TRBJ2-6
abundance: many
len: 18
v_gene: TRBV11-2
CDR3aa: CASSLEGLVGLRANVLTF
CDR3nt: TGTGCCAGCAGCTTGGAGGGGTTGGTGGGCCTGCGGGCCAACGTCCTGACTTTC

d_gene: TRBD2
j_gene: TRBJ2-1
abundance: .
len: 19
v_gene: TRBV5-6
CDR3aa: CASSRPLAGGPLSYNEQFF
CDR3nt: TGTGCCAGCAGCCGTCCCTTAGCGGGAGGGCCTCTATCCTACAATGAGCAGTTCTTC

d_gene: .
j_gene: TRBJ1-2
abundance: .
len: 14
v_gene: TRBV12-3/TRBV12-4
CDR3aa: CASRPTGLGYGYTF
CDR3nt: TGTGCCAGCAGGCCTACAGGGTTGGGCTATGGCTACACCTTC

d_gene: TRBD2
j_gene: TRBJ2-1
abundance: many
len: 17
v_gene: TRBV28
CDR3aa: CASSFPSTSGSYNEQFF
CDR3nt: TGTGCCAGCAGTTTCCCCTCGACTAGCGGCTCCTACAATGAGCAGTTCTTC

d_gene: .
j_gene: TRBJ2-2
abundance: many
len: 15
v_gene: TRBV2
CDR3aa: CASSESQANTGELFF
CDR3nt: TGTGCCAGCAGTGAATCTCAGGCGAACACCGGGGAGCTGTTTTTT

d_gene: .
j_gene: TRBJ1-6
abundance: many
len: 14
v_gene: TRBV12-3/TRBV12-4
CDR3aa: CASSFRAQNSPLHF
CDR3nt: TGTGCCAGCAGTTTTCGGGCACAAAATTCACCCCTCCACTTT

d_gene: TRBD1
j_gene: TRBJ2-3
abundance: many
len: 18
v_gene: TRBV24-1
CDR3aa: CATSDSRGTGRGTDTQYF
CDR3nt: TGTGCCACCAGTGACTCACGAGGGACAGGGAGAGGCACAGATACGCAGTATTTT

d_gene: .
j_gene: TRBJ2-7
abundance: many
len: 14
v_gene: TRBV5-1
CDR3aa: CASSLYTGLYEQYF
CDR3nt: TGCGCCAGCAGCTTGTACACAGGGTTATACGAGCAGTACTTC